The sample holds one count of the clone carrying this T cell receptor (beta chain). The sample is drawn from a study of blood T cell repertoires in COVID-19. As for the study in general: Whether acute or convalescent, the COVID-19 samples came from the United States, Italy and Spain.

Original handling: Using reference gene primer amplification, nucleated cell counts were estimated. Produced via immunoSEQ multiplex PCR; TCRdb's table is partial and in-frame only. V and J calls and clone size come straight from that table; D and trimming were deduced from the DNA. The sample includes approximately 110,000 clones, roughly 79% of them seen just once. This CDR3 region has 14 residues. The germline CDR1 and CDR2 sequences are MNHNS and SASEGT. Trimming took off 1 base at V and 5 bases at J, with 11 bases between the two ends. The TCR comes from a woman aged 70-85 years with acute or convalescent COVID-19. The chain couples TRBV6-1 to TRBJ2-5; tentative D call: TRBD2 (6 bases). Material: peripheral blood. CDR3 residues: CASSEGRVRETQYF. The DNA of the CDR3 is TGTGCCAGCAGTGAAGGGAGGGTTCGGGAGACCCAGTACTTC.